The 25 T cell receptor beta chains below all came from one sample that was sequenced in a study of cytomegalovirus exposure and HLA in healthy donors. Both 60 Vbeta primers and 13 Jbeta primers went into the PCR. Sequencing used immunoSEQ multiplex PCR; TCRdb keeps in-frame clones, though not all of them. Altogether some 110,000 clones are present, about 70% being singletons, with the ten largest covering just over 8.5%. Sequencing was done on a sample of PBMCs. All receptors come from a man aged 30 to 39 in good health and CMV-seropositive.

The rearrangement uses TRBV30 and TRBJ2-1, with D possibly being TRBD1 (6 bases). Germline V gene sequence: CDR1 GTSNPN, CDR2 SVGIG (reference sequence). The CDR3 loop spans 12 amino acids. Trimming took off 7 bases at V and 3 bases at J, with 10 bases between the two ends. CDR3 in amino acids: CASRTDYNEQFF. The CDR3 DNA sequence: TGTGCCTCCAGGACAGACTACAATGAGCAGTTCTTC.

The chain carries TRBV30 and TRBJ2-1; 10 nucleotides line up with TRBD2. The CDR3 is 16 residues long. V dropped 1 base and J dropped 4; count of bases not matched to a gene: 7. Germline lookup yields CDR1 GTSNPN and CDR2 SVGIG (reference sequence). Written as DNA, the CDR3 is TGTGCCTGGAGTGGGGTAGCGGGAGGCCCATACAATGAGCAGTTCTTC. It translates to CAWSGVAGGPYNEQFF.

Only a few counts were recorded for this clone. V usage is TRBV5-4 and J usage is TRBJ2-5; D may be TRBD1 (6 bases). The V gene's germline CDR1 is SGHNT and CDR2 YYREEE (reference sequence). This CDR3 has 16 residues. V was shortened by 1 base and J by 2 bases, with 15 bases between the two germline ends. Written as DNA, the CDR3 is TGTGCCAGCAGCTTGCAGGGGCGAGTCGGACAAGAGACCCAGTACTTC. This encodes CASSLQGRVGQETQYF. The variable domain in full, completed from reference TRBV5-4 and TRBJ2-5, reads ETGVTQSPTHLIKTRGQQVTLRCSSQSGHNTVSWYQQALGQGPQFIFQYYREEENGRGNFPPRFSGLQFPNYSSELNVNALELDDSALYLCASSLQGRVGQETQYFGPGTRLLVL.

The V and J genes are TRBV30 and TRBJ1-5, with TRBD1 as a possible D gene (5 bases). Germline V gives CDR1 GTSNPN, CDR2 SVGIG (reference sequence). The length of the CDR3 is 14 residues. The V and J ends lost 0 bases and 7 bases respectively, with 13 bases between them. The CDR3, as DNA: TGTGCCTGGAGTGTACTACCGGAGGGGCAGCCCCAGCATTTT. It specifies CAWSVLPEGQPQHF.

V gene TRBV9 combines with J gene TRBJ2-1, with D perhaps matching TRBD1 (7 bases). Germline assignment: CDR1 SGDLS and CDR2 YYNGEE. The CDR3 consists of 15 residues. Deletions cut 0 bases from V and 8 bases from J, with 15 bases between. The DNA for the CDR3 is TGTGCCAGCAGCGTAGGGGCTACCAGGGGGGATGAGCAGTTCTTC. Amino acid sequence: CASSVGATRGDEQFF.

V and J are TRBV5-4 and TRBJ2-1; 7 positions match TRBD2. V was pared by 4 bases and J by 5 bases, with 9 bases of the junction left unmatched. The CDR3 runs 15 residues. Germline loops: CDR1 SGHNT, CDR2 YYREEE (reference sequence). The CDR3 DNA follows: TGTGCCAGCAGCGTAGATACGGCGGGGGACAATGAGCAGTTCTTC. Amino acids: CASSVDTAGDNEQFF.

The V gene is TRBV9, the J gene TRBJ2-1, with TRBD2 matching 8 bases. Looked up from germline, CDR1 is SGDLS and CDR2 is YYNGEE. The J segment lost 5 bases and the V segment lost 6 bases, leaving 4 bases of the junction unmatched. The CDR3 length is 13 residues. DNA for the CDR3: TGTGCCAGCAAGACTAGCGAAGACAATGAGCAGTTCTTC. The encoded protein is CASKTSEDNEQFF.

The CDR3 loop reads CASSLGTGGSVGTQYF. The CDR3 DNA reads TGTGCCAGCAGCCTGGGGACAGGGGGTAGTGTCGGTACGCAGTATTTT. This chain connects TRBV11-3 to TRBJ2-3, with 11 bases matching TRBD1. V lost 5 bases, J lost 8 bases, and 12 bases stayed unmatched. The germline gives CDR1 SGHNT, CDR2 YENEEA. The CDR3 length is 16 residues.

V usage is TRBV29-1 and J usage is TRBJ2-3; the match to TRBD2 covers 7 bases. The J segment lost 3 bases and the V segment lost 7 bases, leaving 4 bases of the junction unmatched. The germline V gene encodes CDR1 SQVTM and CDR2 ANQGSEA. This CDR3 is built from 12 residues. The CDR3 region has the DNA TGCAGCGAGCGGGATGGGACAGATACGCAGTATTTT. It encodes CSERDGTDTQYF.

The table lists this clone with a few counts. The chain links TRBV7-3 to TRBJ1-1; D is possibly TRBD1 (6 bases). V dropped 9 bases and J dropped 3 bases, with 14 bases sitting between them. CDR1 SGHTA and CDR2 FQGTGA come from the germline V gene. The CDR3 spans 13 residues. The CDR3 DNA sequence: TGTGCCAGGCGTAGGGGGGGGGACACTGAAGCTTTCTTT. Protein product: CARRRGGDTEAFF.

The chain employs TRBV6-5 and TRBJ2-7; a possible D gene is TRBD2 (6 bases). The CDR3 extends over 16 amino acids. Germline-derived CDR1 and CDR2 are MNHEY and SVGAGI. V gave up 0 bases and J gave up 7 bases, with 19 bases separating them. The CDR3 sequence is CASSYSLRGTQWEQYF. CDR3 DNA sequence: TGTGCCAGCAGTTACTCGTTGCGGGGTACCCAGTGGGAGCAGTACTTC.

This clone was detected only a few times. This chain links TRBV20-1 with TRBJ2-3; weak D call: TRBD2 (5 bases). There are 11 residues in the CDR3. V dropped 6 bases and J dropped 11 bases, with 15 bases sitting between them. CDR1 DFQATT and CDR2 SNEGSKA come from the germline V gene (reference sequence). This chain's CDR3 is CSANSRSGQYF. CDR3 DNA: TGCAGTGCCAACTCGAGGAGCGGGCAGTATTTT.

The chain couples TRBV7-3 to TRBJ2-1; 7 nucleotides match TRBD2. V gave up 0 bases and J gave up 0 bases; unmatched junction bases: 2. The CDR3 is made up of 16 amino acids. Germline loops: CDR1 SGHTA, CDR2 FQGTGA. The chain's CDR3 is CASSLTGGSSYNEQFF. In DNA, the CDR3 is TGTGCCAGCAGCTTAACGGGCGGGAGCTCCTACAATGAGCAGTTCTTC.

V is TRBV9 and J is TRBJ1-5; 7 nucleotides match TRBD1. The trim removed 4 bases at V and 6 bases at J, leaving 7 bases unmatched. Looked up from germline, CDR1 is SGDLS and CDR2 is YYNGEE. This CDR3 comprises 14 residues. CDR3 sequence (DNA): TGTGCCAGCAGCCCCGACAGGGTCGCTCAGCCCCAGCATTTT. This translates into CASSPDRVAQPQHF.

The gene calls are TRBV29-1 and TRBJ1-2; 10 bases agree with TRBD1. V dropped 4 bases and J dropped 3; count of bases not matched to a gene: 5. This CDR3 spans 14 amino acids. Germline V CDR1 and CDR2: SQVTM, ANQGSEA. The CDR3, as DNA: TGCAGCGTTGGACAGGGGGCGCGAGACTATGGCTACACCTTC. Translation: CSVGQGARDYGYTF.

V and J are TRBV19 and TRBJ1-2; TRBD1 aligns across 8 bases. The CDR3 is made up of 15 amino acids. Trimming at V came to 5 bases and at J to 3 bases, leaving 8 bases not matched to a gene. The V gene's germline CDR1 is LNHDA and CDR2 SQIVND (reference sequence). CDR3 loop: CASSSRAGGYYGYTF. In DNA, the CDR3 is TGTGCCAGTAGTTCCCGAGCAGGGGGCTACTATGGCTACACCTTC.

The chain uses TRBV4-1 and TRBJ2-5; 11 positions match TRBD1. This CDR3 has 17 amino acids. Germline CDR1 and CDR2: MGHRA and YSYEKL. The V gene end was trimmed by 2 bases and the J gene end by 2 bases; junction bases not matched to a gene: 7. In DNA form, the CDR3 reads TGCGCCAGCAGCCAAATTGGACAGGGGGCATTACAAGAGACCCAGTACTTC. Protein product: CASSQIGQGALQETQYF.

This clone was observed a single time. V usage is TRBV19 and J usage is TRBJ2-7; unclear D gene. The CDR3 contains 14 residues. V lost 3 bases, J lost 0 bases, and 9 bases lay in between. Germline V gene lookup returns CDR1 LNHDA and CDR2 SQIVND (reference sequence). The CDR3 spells CASSIDIRSYEQYF. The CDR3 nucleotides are TGTGCCAGTAGTATCGACATCCGCTCCTACGAGCAGTACTTC.

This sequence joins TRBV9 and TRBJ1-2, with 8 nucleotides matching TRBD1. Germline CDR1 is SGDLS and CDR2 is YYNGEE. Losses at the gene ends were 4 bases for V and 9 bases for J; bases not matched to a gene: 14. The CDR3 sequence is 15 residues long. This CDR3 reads CASSPYSTGGNSYTF. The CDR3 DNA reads TGTGCCAGCAGCCCCTACTCCACAGGGGGGAATAGCTACACCTTC. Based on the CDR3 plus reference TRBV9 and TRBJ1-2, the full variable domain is DSGVTQTPKHLITATGQRVTLRCSPRSGDLSVYWYQQSLDQGLQFLIQYYNGEERAKGNILERFSAQQFPDLHSELNLSSLELGDSALYFCASSPYSTGGNSYTFGSGTRLTVV.

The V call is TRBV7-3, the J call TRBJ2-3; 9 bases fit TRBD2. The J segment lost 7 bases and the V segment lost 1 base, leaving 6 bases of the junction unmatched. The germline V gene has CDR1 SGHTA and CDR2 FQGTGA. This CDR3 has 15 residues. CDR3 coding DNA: TGTGCCAGCAGCTTAAATAGCGGGAGCACGAATACGCAGTATTTT. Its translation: CASSLNSGSTNTQYF.

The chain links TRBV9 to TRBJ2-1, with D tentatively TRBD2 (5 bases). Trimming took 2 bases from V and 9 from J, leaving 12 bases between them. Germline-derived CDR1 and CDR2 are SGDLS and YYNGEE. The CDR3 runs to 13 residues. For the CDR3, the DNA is TGTGCCAGCAGCGTGCAGGTACGGGGTGAGCAGTTCTTC. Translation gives CASSVQVRGEQFF.

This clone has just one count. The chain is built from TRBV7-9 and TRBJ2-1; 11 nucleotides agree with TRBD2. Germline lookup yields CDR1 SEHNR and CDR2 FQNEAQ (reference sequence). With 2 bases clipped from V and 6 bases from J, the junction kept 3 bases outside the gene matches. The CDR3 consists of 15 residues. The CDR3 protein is CASSLPGLAANEQFF. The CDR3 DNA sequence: TGTGCCAGCAGCTTACCGGGACTAGCGGCCAATGAGCAGTTCTTC. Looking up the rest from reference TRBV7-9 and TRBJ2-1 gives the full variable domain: DTGVSQNPRHKITKRGQNVTFRCDPISEHNRLYWYRQTLGQGPEFLTYFQNEAQLEKSRLLSDRFSAERPKGSFSTLEIQRTEQGDSAMYLCASSLPGLAANEQFFGPGTRLTVL.

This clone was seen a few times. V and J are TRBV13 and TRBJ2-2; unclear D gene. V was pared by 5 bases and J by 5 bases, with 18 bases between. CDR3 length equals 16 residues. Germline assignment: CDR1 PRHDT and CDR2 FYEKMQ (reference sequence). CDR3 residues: CASSPHGPVGTGELFF. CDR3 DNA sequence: TGTGCCAGCAGCCCCCATGGGCCGGTCGGTACCGGGGAGCTGTTTTTT.

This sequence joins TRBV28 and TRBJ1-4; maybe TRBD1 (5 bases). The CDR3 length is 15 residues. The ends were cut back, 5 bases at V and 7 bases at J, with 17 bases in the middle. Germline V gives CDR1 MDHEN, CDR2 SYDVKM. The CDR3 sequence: CASSAIQGLGEKLFF. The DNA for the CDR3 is TGTGCCAGCAGTGCGATTCAGGGTTTAGGTGAAAAACTGTTTTTT.

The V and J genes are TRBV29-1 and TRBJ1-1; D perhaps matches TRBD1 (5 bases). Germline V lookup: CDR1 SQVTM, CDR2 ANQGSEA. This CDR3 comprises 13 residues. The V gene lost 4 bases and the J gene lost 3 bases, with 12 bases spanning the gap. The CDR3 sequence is CSVAGEYDTEAFF. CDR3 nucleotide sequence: TGCAGCGTTGCGGGGGAATATGACACTGAAGCTTTCTTT.